This TCR beta chain was captured by sequencing in a study of T cell repertoires in cytomegalovirus infection. This clonotype was observed a handful of times. What it binds is not known. There are 22 residues in the CDR3. The germline gives CDR1 MNHEY, CDR2 SVGEGT. V was trimmed by 6 bases and J by 4 bases, leaving 34 bases between them. TCRdb re-called the reads with MiXCR, one entry per CDR3 protein. The table records 360,000 or so distinct CDR3 sequences, nearly 35% of them present only once. The source material was cultured PBMCs, sampled from culture after CMV antigen stimulation. V gene TRBV6-2 or TRBV6-3 combines with J gene TRBJ2-6; D is unclear. The receptor was derived from a human donor in good health (CMV status not recorded). Some clones in this sample may be carry-over from other donors' samples. The CDR3 bases are TGTGCCAGCAGGAGAATTAGACAAGGATTGCTAGTTGGTCGTTCGGGGGCCAACGTCCTGACTTTC. It yields the protein CASRRIRQGLLVGRSGANVLTF.